The clone carrying this T cell receptor (beta chain) was seen a handful of times. These data originate in a study of response to subunit inactivated influenza vaccine. TCRdb recomputed calls from the RT-PCR reads with MiXCR, one row per CDR3 protein. Of around 530,000 distinct CDR3 sequences listed, 16% are singletons. Germline V gives CDR1 DFQATT, CDR2 SNEGSKA (reference sequence). V lost 0 bases and J lost 8; bases outside the gene matches: 19. The CDR3 is 19 residues long. The chain links TRBV20-1 to TRBJ2-4; 10 bases line up with TRBD2. The sequence derives from a man aged 50-75 years who received an inactivated influenza vaccine. The starting material was CD4+ T cells sorted from PBMCs, obtained around 2 years after vaccination. CDR3 coding DNA: TGCAGTGCTAGAGATCCCCGGCCTAGCGGGAGTGTGGGGATCGACATTCAGTACTTC. Translating it yields CSARDPRPSGSVGIDIQYF.